The 9 T cell receptor beta chains given below trace back to one sample, sequenced in a study of shared clonotypes between healthy human individuals (dated by TCRdb to 2018 to 2021). Library construction relied on the immunoSEQ multiplex PCR assay. TCRdb obtained this table from immuneACCESS and retained in-frame rearrangements with V and J assigned. These tables miss some clones; where compared with another copy, unresolved V genes account for less than half of the shortfall, and the remainder is unexplained. The sample contains millions of clones, about 95% of them found a single time. Approximately 1.2% of the sample lies in the top ten. For the CD8 naive samples, CD45RO-negative cells were positively selected for CCR7, yielding a CD45RA+CCR7+ population from which TemRA cells were excluded. The sequencing input was naive CD8+ T cells sorted from blood. The intended sense of this specimen's cell subset or site label: CD45RA+CCR7+. The source is a man aged 18 to 29 in good health.

This chain joins TRBV11-2 and TRBJ2-5; 7 positions agree with TRBD2. V lost 5 bases, J lost 2 bases, and 11 bases stayed unmatched. Germline CDR1 and CDR2: SGHAT and FQNNGV. This CDR3 contains 16 residues. CDR3 protein: CASSTRASGPQETQYF. In DNA form, the CDR3 reads TGTGCCAGCAGCACCCGGGCTAGCGGCCCACAAGAGACCCAGTACTTC.

The chain uses TRBV9 and TRBJ2-1; 11 nucleotides agree with TRBD2. CDR1 is SGDLS, CDR2 YYNGEE, per germline. The CDR3 loop spans 15 amino acids. Germline trimming cut 4 bases from V and 4 bases from J; bases unmatched to any gene: 4. DNA of the CDR3: TGTGCCAGCAGCCAGGGACTAGCGGAATACAATGAGCAGTTCTTC. Residues: CASSQGLAEYNEQFF.

The chain links TRBV6-1 to TRBJ1-1; the match to TRBD1 covers 7 bases. Germline loops: CDR1 MNHNS, CDR2 SASEGT. There are 14 residues in the CDR3. Unmatched junction bases numbered 5, after V lost 6 bases and J lost 1 base. DNA of the CDR3: TGTGCCAGCAGCTCAGACAGGGCGAACACTGAAGCTTTCTTT. Translated, it gives CASSSDRANTEAFF.

CDR3 DNA: TGTGCCGTAGGTAGGGGGGCCTACGAGCAGTACTTC. Translating it yields CAVGRGAYEQYF. The chain carries TRBV25-1 and TRBJ2-7; either TRBD1 or TRBD2 may supply D (6 bases each). Trimming took 11 bases from V and 2 from J, leaving 13 bases between them. CDR1 MGHDK and CDR2 SYGVNS come from the germline V gene. CDR3 size: 12 residues.

The chain employs TRBV9 and TRBJ2-2, with D maybe TRBD2 (5 bases). CDR1 SGDLS and CDR2 YYNGEE come from the germline V gene. The CDR3 runs 17 residues. Trimming stripped 0 bases from V and 2 bases from J, with 14 bases between. CDR3 region: CASSVGGWQLNTGELFF. CDR3 nucleotide sequence: TGTGCCAGCAGCGTAGGAGGGTGGCAGTTAAACACCGGGGAGCTGTTTTTT.

This chain uses TRBV6-5 with TRBJ2-7; 7 bases are shared with TRBD1. V was pared by 10 bases and J by 5 bases, with 8 bases of the junction left unmatched. This CDR3 is 12 amino acids long. Germline V gene lookup returns CDR1 MNHEY and CDR2 SVGAGI. DNA of the CDR3: TGTGCCACGACAGGGCTGGGCGACGAGCAGTACTTC. The encoded protein is CATTGLGDEQYF.

The chain employs TRBV5-4 and TRBJ2-3; D remains unclear. The CDR3 consists of 14 residues. V lost 1 base, J lost 2 bases, and 8 bases lay in between. The germline CDR1 and CDR2 sequences are SGHNT and YYREEE (reference sequence). Here the CDR3 DNA reads TGTGCCAGCAGCTTGTACGGATACACAGATACGCAGTATTTT. Encoded protein: CASSLYGYTDTQYF.

The chain has TRBV7-2 and TRBJ2-1; D could derive from TRBD1 or TRBD2 (5 bases each). The length of the CDR3 is 15 residues. In germline, CDR1 is SGHTA, CDR2 FQGNSA. V dropped 3 bases and J dropped 4 bases, with 13 bases sitting between them. The CDR3 here is CASSLDPGPYNEQFF. The CDR3 DNA reads as TGTGCCAGCAGCTTGGATCCGGGGCCTTACAATGAGCAGTTCTTC.

V usage is TRBV11-2 and J usage is TRBJ2-7; D perhaps matches TRBD2 (5 bases). The length of the CDR3 is 14 residues. CDR1 and CDR2 from the germline V gene are SGHAT and FQNNGV. V lost 8 bases and J lost 1, with 15 bases in between. CDR3: CASQLEGFSYEQYF. The DNA for the CDR3 is TGTGCCAGCCAATTAGAGGGTTTTTCCTACGAGCAGTACTTC.